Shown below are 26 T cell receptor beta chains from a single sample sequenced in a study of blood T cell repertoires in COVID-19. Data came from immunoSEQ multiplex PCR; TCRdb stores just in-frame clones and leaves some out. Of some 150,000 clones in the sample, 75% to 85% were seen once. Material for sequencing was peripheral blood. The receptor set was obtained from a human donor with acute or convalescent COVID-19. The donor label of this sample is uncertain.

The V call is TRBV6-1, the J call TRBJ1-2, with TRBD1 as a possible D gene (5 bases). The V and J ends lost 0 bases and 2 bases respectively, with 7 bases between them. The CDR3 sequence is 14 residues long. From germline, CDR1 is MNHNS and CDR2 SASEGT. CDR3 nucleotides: TGTGCCAGCAGTGAAGCACCAGGGAACTATGGCTACACCTTC. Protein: CASSEAPGNYGYTF.

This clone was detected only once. CDR3 sequence reads: CATSEGVDTEAFF. The CDR3 DNA sequence: TGTGCCACCTCCGAGGGGGTGGACACTGAAGCTTTCTTT. J is TRBJ1-1 and V is TRBV24-1; D may be TRBD1 (6 bases). V lost 9 bases and J 3 bases, leaving 13 bases between the germline ends. Germline CDR1 KGHDR, CDR2 SFDVKD. The CDR3 has 13 residues.

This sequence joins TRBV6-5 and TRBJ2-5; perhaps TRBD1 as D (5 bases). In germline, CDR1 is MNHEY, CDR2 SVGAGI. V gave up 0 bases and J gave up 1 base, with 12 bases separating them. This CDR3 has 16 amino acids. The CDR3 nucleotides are TGTGCCAGCAGTTACTCGTTTCGACAGACCCAAGAGACCCAGTACTTC. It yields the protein CASSYSFRQTQETQYF.

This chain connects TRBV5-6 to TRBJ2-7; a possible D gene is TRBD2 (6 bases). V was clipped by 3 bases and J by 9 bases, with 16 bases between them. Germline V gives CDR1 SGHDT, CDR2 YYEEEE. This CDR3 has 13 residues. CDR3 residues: CASSSSPGVGQYF. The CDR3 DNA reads TGTGCCAGCAGCTCCTCACCGGGAGTAGGGCAGTACTTC.

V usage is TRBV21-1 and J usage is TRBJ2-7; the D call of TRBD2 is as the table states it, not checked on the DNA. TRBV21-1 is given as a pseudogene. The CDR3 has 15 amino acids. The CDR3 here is CASSKARAGGREQYF. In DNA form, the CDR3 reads TGTGCCAGCAGCAAAGCGCGAGCGGGGGGGCGTGAGCAGTACTTC.

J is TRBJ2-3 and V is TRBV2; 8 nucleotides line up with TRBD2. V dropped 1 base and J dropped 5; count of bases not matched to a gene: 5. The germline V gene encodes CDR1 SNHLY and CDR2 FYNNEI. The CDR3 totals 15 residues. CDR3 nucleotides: TGTGCCAGCAGTGAAGGGGGACTAGGGCGAGATACGCAGTATTTT. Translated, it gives CASSEGGLGRDTQYF. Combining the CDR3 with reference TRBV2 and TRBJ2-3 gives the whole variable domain EPEVTQTPSHQVTQMGQEVILRCVPISNHLYFYWYRQILGQKVEFLVSFYNNEISEKSEIFDDQFSVERPDGSNFTLKIRSTKLEDSAMYFCASSEGGLGRDTQYFGPGTRLTVL.

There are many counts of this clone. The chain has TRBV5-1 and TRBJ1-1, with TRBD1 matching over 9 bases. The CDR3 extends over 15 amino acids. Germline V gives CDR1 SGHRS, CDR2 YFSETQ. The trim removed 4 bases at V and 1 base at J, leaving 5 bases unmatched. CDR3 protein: CASSIPTGGNTEAFF. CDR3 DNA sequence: TGCGCCAGCAGCATTCCGACAGGGGGGAACACTGAAGCTTTCTTT.

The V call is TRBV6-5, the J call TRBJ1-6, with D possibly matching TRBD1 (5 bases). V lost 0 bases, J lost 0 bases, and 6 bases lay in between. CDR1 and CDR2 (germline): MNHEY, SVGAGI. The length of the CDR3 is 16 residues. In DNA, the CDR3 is TGTGCCAGCAGTTACTCGCAGGGCTCCTATAATTCACCCCTCCACTTT. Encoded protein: CASSYSQGSYNSPLHF.

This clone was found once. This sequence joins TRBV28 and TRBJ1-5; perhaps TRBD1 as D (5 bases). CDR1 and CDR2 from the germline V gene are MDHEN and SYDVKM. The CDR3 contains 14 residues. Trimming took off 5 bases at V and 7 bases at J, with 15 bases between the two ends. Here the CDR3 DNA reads TGTGCCAGCAGTCCTCAGGGAGGAGGGCAGCCCCAGCATTTT. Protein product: CASSPQGGGQPQHF. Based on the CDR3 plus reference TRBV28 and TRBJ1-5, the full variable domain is DVKVTQSSRYLVKRTGEKVFLECVQDMDHENMFWYRQDPGLGLRLIYFSYDVKMKEKGDIPEGYSVSREKKERFSLILESASTNQTSMYLCASSPQGGGQPQHFGDGTRLSIL.

The CDR3 sequence: CASLPQRGNTEAFF. The DNA of the CDR3 is TGTGCCAGCCTTCCCCAAAGGGGGAACACTGAAGCTTTCTTT. This chain links TRBV2 with TRBJ1-1; possible D gene TRBD1, 5 bases. Trimming took 8 bases from V and 1 from J, leaving 14 bases between them. CDR3 length: 14 amino acids. CDR1 is SNHLY, CDR2 FYNNEI, per germline.

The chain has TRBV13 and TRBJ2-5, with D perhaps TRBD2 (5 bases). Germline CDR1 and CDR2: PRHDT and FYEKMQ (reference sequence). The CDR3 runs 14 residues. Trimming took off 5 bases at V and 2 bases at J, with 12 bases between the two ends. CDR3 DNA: TGTGCCAGCAGCCCCCGCTCGGGGCAAGAGACCCAGTACTTC. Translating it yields CASSPRSGQETQYF.

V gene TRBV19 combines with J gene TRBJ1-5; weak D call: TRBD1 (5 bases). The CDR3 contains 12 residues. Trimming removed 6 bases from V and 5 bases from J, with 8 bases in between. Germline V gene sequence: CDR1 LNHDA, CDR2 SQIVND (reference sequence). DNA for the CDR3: TGTGCCAGTAGGAAGGGGTATCAGCCCCAGCATTTT. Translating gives CASRKGYQPQHF. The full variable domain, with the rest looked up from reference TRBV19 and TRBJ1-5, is DGGITQSPKYLFRKEGQNVTLSCEQNLNHDAMYWYRQDPGQGLRLIYYSQIVNDFQKGDIAEGYSVSREKKESFPLTVTSAQKNPTAFYLCASRKGYQPQHFGDGTRLSIL.

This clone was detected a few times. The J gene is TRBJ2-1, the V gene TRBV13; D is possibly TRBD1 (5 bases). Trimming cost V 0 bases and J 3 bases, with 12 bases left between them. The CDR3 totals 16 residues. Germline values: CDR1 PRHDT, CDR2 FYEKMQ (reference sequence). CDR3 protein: CASSLGQATFYNEQFF. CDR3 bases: TGTGCCAGCAGCTTAGGACAGGCCACCTTCTACAATGAGCAGTTCTTC.

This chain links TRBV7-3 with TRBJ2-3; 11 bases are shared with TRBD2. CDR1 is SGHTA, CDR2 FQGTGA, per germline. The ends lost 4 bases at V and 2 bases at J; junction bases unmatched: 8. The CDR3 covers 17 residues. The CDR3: CASSSPTSGGLTDTQYF. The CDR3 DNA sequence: TGTGCCAGCAGCTCACCCACTAGCGGGGGCCTCACAGATACGCAGTATTTT.

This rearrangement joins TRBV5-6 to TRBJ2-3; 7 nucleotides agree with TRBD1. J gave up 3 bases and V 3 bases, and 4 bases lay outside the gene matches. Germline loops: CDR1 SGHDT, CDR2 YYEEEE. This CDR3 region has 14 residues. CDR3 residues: CASSSTGSTDTQYF. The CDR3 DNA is TGTGCCAGCAGCTCGACAGGGAGTACAGATACGCAGTATTTT.

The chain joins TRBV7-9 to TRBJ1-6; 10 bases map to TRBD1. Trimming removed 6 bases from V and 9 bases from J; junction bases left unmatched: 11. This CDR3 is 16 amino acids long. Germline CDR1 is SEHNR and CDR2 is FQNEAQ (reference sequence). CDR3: CASRRDRGPDSSPLHF. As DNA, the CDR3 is TGTGCCAGCAGACGTGACAGGGGGCCAGACAGTTCACCCCTCCACTTT.

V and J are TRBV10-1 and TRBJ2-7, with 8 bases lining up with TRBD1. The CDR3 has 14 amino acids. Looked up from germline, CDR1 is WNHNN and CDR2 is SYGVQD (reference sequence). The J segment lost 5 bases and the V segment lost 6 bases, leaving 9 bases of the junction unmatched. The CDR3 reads CASSRGQDENEQYF. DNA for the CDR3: TGCGCCAGCAGCAGGGGACAGGATGAGAACGAGCAGTACTTC.

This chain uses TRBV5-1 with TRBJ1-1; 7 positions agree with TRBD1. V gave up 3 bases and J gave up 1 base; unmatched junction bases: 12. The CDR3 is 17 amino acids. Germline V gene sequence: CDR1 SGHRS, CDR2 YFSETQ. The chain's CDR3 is CASSSRTGQVGNTEAFF. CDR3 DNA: TGCGCCAGCAGCTCCCGGACAGGCCAAGTAGGGAACACTGAAGCTTTCTTT.

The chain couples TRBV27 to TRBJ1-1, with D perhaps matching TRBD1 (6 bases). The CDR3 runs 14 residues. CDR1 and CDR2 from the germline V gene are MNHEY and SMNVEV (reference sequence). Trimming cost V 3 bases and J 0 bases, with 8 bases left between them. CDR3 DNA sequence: TGTGCCAGCAGTTTGGGGACAATGAACACTGAAGCTTTCTTT. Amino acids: CASSLGTMNTEAFF.

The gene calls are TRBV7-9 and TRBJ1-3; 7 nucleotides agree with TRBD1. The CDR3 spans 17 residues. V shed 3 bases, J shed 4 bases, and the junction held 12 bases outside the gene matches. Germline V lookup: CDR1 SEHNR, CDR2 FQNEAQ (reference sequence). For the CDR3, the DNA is TGTGCCAGCAGCTTCCCCTCAACAGGGGAGGAGGGAAACACCATATATTTT. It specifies CASSFPSTGEEGNTIYF.

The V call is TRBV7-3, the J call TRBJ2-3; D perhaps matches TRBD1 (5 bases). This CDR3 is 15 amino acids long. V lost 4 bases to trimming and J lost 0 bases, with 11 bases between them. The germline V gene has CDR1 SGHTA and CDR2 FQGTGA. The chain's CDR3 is CASSWGGVSTDTQYF. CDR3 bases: TGTGCCAGCAGCTGGGGCGGAGTTAGCACAGATACGCAGTATTTT.

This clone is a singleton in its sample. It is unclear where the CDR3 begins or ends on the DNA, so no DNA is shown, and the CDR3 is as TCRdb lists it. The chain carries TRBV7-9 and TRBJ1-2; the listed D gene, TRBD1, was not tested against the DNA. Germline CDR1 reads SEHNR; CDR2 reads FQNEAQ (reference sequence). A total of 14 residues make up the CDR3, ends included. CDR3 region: CASSLVGTGSPNTF.

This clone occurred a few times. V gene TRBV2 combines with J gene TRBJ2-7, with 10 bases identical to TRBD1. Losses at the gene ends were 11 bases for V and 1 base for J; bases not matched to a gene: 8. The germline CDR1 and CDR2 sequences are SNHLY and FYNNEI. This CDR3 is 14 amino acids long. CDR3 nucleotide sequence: TGTGCCCAAGAACCGGGACAGGGGTCCTACGAGCAGTACGTC. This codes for CAQEPGQGSYEQYV.

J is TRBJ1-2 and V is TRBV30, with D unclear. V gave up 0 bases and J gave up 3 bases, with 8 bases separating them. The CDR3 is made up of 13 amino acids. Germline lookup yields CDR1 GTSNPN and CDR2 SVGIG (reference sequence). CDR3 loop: CAWSVADYYGYTF. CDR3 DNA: TGTGCCTGGAGTGTAGCAGACTACTATGGCTACACCTTC.

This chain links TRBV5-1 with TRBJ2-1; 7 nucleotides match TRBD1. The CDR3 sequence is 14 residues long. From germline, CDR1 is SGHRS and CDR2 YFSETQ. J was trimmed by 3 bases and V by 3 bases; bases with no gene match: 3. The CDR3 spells CASSWDSFYNEQFF. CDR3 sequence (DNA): TGCGCCAGCAGCTGGGACAGCTTCTACAATGAGCAGTTCTTC.

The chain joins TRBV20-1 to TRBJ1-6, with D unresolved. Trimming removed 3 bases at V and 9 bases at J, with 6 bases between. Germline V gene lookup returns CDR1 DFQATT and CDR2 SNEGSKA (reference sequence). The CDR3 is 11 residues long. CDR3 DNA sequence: TGCAGTGCTAGTCGGGGTTCACCCCTCCACTTT. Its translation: CSASRGSPLHF.